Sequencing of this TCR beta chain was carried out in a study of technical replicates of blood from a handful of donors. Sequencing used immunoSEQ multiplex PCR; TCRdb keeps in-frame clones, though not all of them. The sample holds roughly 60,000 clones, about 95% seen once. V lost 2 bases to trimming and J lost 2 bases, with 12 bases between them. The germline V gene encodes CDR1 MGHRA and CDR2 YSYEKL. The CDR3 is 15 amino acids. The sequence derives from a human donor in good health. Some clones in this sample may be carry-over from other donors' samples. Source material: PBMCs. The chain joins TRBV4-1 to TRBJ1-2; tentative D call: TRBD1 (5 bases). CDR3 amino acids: CASSQNIKGNYGYTF. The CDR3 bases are TGCGCCAGCAGCCAAAATATCAAGGGGAACTATGGCTACACCTTC.